This T cell receptor beta chain was found in a study of shared clonotypes between healthy human individuals. Across the whole study: Researchers assigned three CD4 naive, three CD4 memory, two CD8 naive and one CD8 memory plate to each donor.

Clones were read by immunoSEQ multiplex PCR, and TCRdb kept only the in-frame ones, dropping some. This sample has some 1 million clones, with under 80% found just once. The CDR3 spans 16 residues. The germline V gene has CDR1 KGHSH and CDR2 LQKENI. Deletions cut 4 bases from V and 1 base from J, with 11 bases between. In the CD4+ fraction, cells were divided into CD45RA+ naive and CD45RA-negative memory subsets. Sequencing was carried out using memory CD4+ T cells sorted from blood. Subset: CD45RA-negative fraction. This sequence joins TRBV18 and TRBJ2-6; D possibly uses TRBD1 or TRBD2 (5 bases each). The sequence was collected from a man aged 18 to 29 in good health. The CDR3 sequence: CASSQSGTSGANVLTF. The CDR3 nucleotides are TGTGCCAGCTCACAATCAGGGACGTCTGGGGCCAACGTCCTGACTTTC. Filled out from reference TRBV18 and TRBJ2-6, the complete variable domain reads NAGVMQNPRHLVRRRGQEARLRCSPMKGHSHVYWYRQLPEEGLKFMVYLQKENIIDESGMPKERFSAEFPKEGPSILRIQQVVRGDSAAYFCASSQSGTSGANVLTFGAGSRLTVL.